The 19 T cell receptor beta chains reported below all come from one sample, sequenced in a study of CD8+ T cells in alopecia areata. cDNA prepared by RNA extraction and subsequent reverse transcription served as the template for sequencing. The protocol was immunoSEQ multiplex PCR, while the TCRdb copy is restricted to in-frame clones and leaves out a portion. This sample has about 130,000 clones, with 45% to 65% found just once. Specimen: CD4+ T cells sorted from blood, collected at week 0. The receptor set was obtained from a human donor with alopecia areata.

The V and J genes are TRBV13 and TRBJ2-7; either TRBD1 or TRBD2 may supply D (5 bases each). CDR1 PRHDT and CDR2 FYEKMQ come from the germline V gene (reference sequence). This CDR3 has 14 amino acids. V lost 5 bases to trimming and J lost 3 bases, with 14 bases between them. In DNA form, the CDR3 reads TGTGCCAGCAGCCTCACGGGACGGGGCTACGAGCAGTACTTC. Residues: CASSLTGRGYEQYF.

This chain links TRBV5-1 with TRBJ2-7; maybe TRBD2 (5 bases). CDR3 length: 14 amino acids. The V and J ends lost 0 bases and 5 bases respectively, with 12 bases between them. Germline CDR1 SGHRS, CDR2 YFSETQ. This CDR3 reads CASSLEASFHEQYF. CDR3 in DNA: TGCGCCAGCAGCTTGGAAGCTAGCTTCCACGAGCAGTACTTC.

The gene calls are TRBV18 and TRBJ1-4, with a weak D call TRBD1 (5 bases). The V and J ends lost 3 bases and 6 bases respectively, with 11 bases between them. CDR1 is KGHSH, CDR2 LQKENI, per germline. The CDR3 totals 14 residues. The CDR3 protein is CASSPIGADEKLFF. CDR3 sequence (DNA): TGTGCCAGCTCACCGATCGGGGCCGATGAAAAACTGTTTTTT.

A word on this clone: This sample also contains other DNA sequences that code for the same CDR3. The chain joins TRBV5-1 to TRBJ2-3; 10 positions agree with TRBD2. The CDR3 totals 15 residues. The trim removed 3 bases at V and 1 base at J, leaving 2 bases unmatched. Germline-derived CDR1 and CDR2 are SGHRS and YFSETQ. The CDR3 DNA reads TGCGCCAGCAGCTCCGGACTAGCGGGCACAGATACGCAGTATTTT. Its translation is CASSSGLAGTDTQYF.

The chain links TRBV5-8 to TRBJ2-5; a possible D gene is TRBD1 (7 bases). The CDR3 has 15 amino acids. Trimming removed 4 bases at V and 0 bases at J, with 13 bases between. Germline V gene lookup returns CDR1 SGHTS and CDR2 YDEGEE. In nucleotides, the CDR3 is TGTGCCAGCAGCGCGGGACAGAGCTACCAAGAGACCCAGTACTTC. This translates into CASSAGQSYQETQYF.

This chain links TRBV28 with TRBJ2-4, with D possibly being TRBD1 or TRBD2 (5 bases each). The CDR3 length is 13 residues. Germline CDR1 MDHEN, CDR2 SYDVKM. Trimming pared 6 bases from V and 7 bases from J, leaving 13 bases between. The CDR3 DNA follows: TGTGCCAGCAGCCGCACCGGGACGAACATTCAGTACTTC. It specifies CASSRTGTNIQYF.

The chain carries TRBV5-4 and TRBJ2-1; D ambiguous. The CDR3 extends over 14 amino acids. Trimming removed 6 bases from V and 9 bases from J, with 19 bases in between. CDR1 SGHNT and CDR2 YYREEE come from the germline V gene (reference sequence). In DNA form, the CDR3 reads TGTGCCAGCAACGATAAACGTGGCGTTTCTGAGCAGTTCTTC. Residues: CASNDKRGVSEQFF.

The chain uses TRBV7-3 and TRBJ1-1; D call uncertain. CDR1 and CDR2 (germline): SGHTA, FQGTGA. This CDR3 has 12 amino acids. V was trimmed by 2 bases and J by 5 bases, leaving 6 bases between them. The CDR3 protein is CASSLDGTEAFF. The CDR3 DNA follows: TGTGCCAGCAGCTTAGACGGGACTGAAGCTTTCTTT. Based on the CDR3 plus reference TRBV7-3 and TRBJ1-1, the full variable domain is GAGVSQTPSNKVTEKGKYVELRCDPISGHTALYWYRQSLGQGPEFLIYFQGTGAADDSGLPNDRFFAVRPEGSVSTLKIQRTERGDSAVYLCASSLDGTEAFFGQGTRLTVV.

The CDR3 spells CASSWSTGGGEAFF. In nucleotides, the CDR3 is TGTGCCAGCAGCTGGAGTACAGGGGGCGGTGAAGCTTTCTTT. The chain couples TRBV7-9 to TRBJ1-1, with 9 bases aligning to TRBD1. Germline V gene data show CDR1 as SEHNR and CDR2 as FQNEAQ (reference sequence). The junction had 7 bases not matched to a gene; V was cut back by 4 bases and J by 7 bases. This CDR3 has 14 amino acids.

The V call is TRBV20-1, the J call TRBJ2-1; D may be TRBD2 (5 bases). V was trimmed by 7 bases and J by 6 bases, leaving 10 bases between them. The CDR3 runs 11 residues. Germline V gives CDR1 DFQATT, CDR2 SNEGSKA (reference sequence). The CDR3 loop reads CSVGLTNEQFF. In DNA, the CDR3 is TGCAGTGTTGGACTCACCAATGAGCAGTTCTTC.

The rearrangement links TRBV4-2 to TRBJ1-2; D is perhaps TRBD1 (6 bases). Trimming left V 1 base short and J 6 bases short, with 12 bases between. CDR1 and CDR2 (germline): LGHNA, YNFKEQ. The CDR3 length is 14 residues. In DNA, the CDR3 is TGTGCCAGCAGCCAAGTAAAGGGGGAAGATGGCTACACCTTC. Protein: CASSQVKGEDGYTF.

Comment on this clone: The same CDR3 is also encoded by other DNA sequences in this sample. The chain links TRBV5-4 to TRBJ2-5; D gene uncertain. The CDR3 loop spans 13 amino acids. Germline V gene sequence: CDR1 SGHNT, CDR2 YYREEE (reference sequence). Trimming pared 0 bases from V and 5 bases from J, leaving 8 bases between. As DNA, the CDR3 is TGTGCCAGCAGCTTGGAGGGTTTTGAGACCCAGTACTTC. Encoded protein: CASSLEGFETQYF.

This chain connects TRBV6-5 to TRBJ2-1; 11 bases line up with TRBD2. After removal of 0 bases from V and 8 bases from J, the junction contained 3 bases not matched to a gene. The CDR3 totals 15 residues. Germline V gives CDR1 MNHEY, CDR2 SVGAGI. The CDR3 loop reads CASSYSSGRADEQFF. The CDR3, as DNA: TGTGCCAGCAGTTACTCTAGCGGGAGGGCCGATGAGCAGTTCTTC.

A few counts support this clone. The rearrangement joins TRBV7-2 to TRBJ2-2; D remains ambiguous. The CDR3 covers 14 residues. V was cut by 1 base and J by 4 bases, with 7 bases left in between. Germline-derived CDR1 and CDR2 are SGHTA and FQGNSA. CDR3 amino acids: CASSLGQFTGELFF. The CDR3 coding sequence is TGTGCCAGCAGCTTAGGCCAGTTCACCGGGGAGCTGTTTTTT.

This chain connects TRBV4-1 to TRBJ2-7, with a tentative D call TRBD2 (6 bases). CDR3 length equals 13 residues. Trimming removed 0 bases from V and 7 bases from J, with 10 bases in between. Per germline, CDR1 MGHRA and CDR2 YSYEKL. The CDR3 nucleotides are TGCGCCAGCAGCCAAGAAATGGCGGGGGAGCAGTACTTC. It yields the protein CASSQEMAGEQYF.

The chain has TRBV7-2 and TRBJ2-5; the D gene is possibly TRBD2 (5 bases). Trimming stripped 0 bases from V and 0 bases from J, with 11 bases between. The germline CDR1 and CDR2 sequences are SGHTA and FQGNSA. The CDR3 sequence is 16 residues long. The CDR3 bases are TGTGCCAGCAGCTTAGCGCCGCTAGCTAACCAAGAGACCCAGTACTTC. This codes for CASSLAPLANQETQYF.

The chain couples TRBV27 to TRBJ2-5; D possibly matches TRBD1 or TRBD2 (7 bases each). Germline CDR1 reads MNHEY; CDR2 reads SMNVEV (reference sequence). The V end lost 3 bases, the J end lost 2 bases, and 13 bases lay between the germline ends. The CDR3 extends over 15 amino acids. Here the CDR3 reads CASSLRQGGQETQYF. CDR3 coding DNA: TGTGCCAGCAGTTTGAGGCAGGGGGGGCAAGAGACCCAGTACTTC.

This clone was counted once. The rearrangement joins TRBV4-1 to TRBJ2-7; 7 bases are a match to TRBD1. Germline V lookup: CDR1 MGHRA, CDR2 YSYEKL. Losses at the gene ends were 4 bases for V and 5 bases for J; bases not matched to a gene: 5. The CDR3 is 13 residues long. CDR3 DNA: TGCGCCAGCAGCCGGGGACAGCGCGACGAGCAGTACTTC. It translates to CASSRGQRDEQYF.

This clone occurred once. V gene TRBV7-2 combines with J gene TRBJ1-2; D gene ambiguous. This CDR3 is 13 amino acids long. Between the trimmed V and J ends, which lost 3 bases and 8 bases, there was a span of 13 bases. The germline V gene has CDR1 SGHTA and CDR2 FQGNSA. The DNA of the CDR3 is TGTGCCAGCAGCTTTGGGCAGGTGAAGGGCTACACCTTC. Its protein is CASSFGQVKGYTF.